The table lists the clone carrying this T cell receptor (beta chain) with a count of one. This specimen comes from a study of blood T cell repertoires in COVID-19. Whole-study context: The United States, Italy and Spain provided the acute and convalescent COVID-19 samples. Sample material is recorded as cDNA or gDNA derived from T cells, B-cell-depleted T cells, or PBMCs.

The V gene's germline CDR1 is SGHRS and CDR2 YFSETQ. V lost 3 bases and J lost 7; bases outside the gene matches: 6. This CDR3 is 14 amino acids long. Authors' methods: How many nucleated cells were present was estimated from reference gene primer amplification. Sequencing used immunoSEQ multiplex PCR; TCRdb keeps in-frame clones, though not all of them. Clonal size and the V and J genes are those of that table, whereas D and trimming came from the DNA. The profile shows about 54,000 clones, around 84% of them singletons. Sequenced input: peripheral blood. This clonotype was obtained from a human donor in a cohort sampled during active or convalescent COVID-19. The rearrangement uses TRBV5-1 and TRBJ1-1, with 10 bases matching TRBD1. The CDR3 reads CASSSGQGNGEAFF. CDR3 bases: TGCGCCAGCAGCTCGGGACAGGGGAATGGTGAAGCTTTCTTT.